This passage covers 18 T cell receptor beta chains from one sample sequenced in a study of blood T cell repertoires in COVID-19. Using immunoSEQ multiplex PCR, the repertoire was profiled, and TCRdb retains in-frame clones only, with some absent. Seen here are around 250,000 clones, 65% to 85% observed once, and the top ten hold approximately 5.4%. Sequenced material: peripheral blood. These receptors were taken from a man aged 80 or over with acute or convalescent COVID-19.

The chain joins TRBV4-1 to TRBJ2-7; TRBD2 matches 8 bases. The CDR3 spans 15 residues. Germline V gene data show CDR1 as MGHRA and CDR2 as YSYEKL. Germline trimming cut 1 base from V and 2 bases from J; bases unmatched to any gene: 4. The CDR3 protein is CASSQVTSGPYEQYF. The CDR3 bases are TGCGCCAGCAGCCAAGTAACTAGCGGCCCCTACGAGCAGTACTTC.

This clone appeared a single time. The CDR3 bases are TGCGCCAGCAGCTTGGAGGGGACAGGGGGCTGGGATACGCAGTATTTT. Encoded protein: CASSLEGTGGWDTQYF. The chain links TRBV5-1 to TRBJ2-3; 12 bases agree with TRBD1. The CDR3 spans 16 residues. V was clipped by 0 bases and J by 6 bases; unmatched bases: 5. Per germline, CDR1 SGHRS and CDR2 YFSETQ.

The chain links TRBV25-1 to TRBJ2-3, with D tentatively TRBD2 (5 bases). The V and J ends lost 3 bases and 7 bases respectively, with 11 bases between them. This CDR3 spans 13 amino acids. The germline CDR1 and CDR2 sequences are MGHDK and SYGVNS. This CDR3 is CASSEPGLYTQYF. CDR3 nucleotide sequence: TGTGCCAGCAGTGAGCCCGGACTTTATACGCAGTATTTT.

The chain combines TRBV2 with TRBJ2-2, with 8 bases that match TRBD2. V shed 8 bases, J shed 2 bases, and the junction held 4 bases outside the gene matches. From germline, CDR1 is SNHLY and CDR2 FYNNEI. This CDR3 spans 14 amino acids. As DNA, the CDR3 is TGTGCCAGCGTGGCGGGAGGCAACACCGGGGAGCTGTTTTTT. As protein: CASVAGGNTGELFF.

This clone was found a few times. The rearrangement uses TRBV10-3 and TRBJ2-5; a possible D gene is TRBD2 (7 bases). Germline-derived CDR1 and CDR2 are ENHRY and SYGVKD. This CDR3 has 15 amino acids. Between the trimmed V and J ends, which lost 5 bases and 4 bases, there was a span of 17 bases. Here the CDR3 DNA reads TGTGCCATCAGTCCACTAGAAGGGGGGGCAGAGACCCAGTACTTC. The encoded protein is CAISPLEGGAETQYF.

In this sample, this clone turned up many times. This chain joins TRBV10-1 and TRBJ2-3; the match to TRBD2 covers 9 bases. Germline lookup yields CDR1 WNHNN and CDR2 SYGVQD (reference sequence). The CDR3 has 14 residues. V trimming: 7 bases; J trimming: 0 bases; junction bases outside the gene matches: 2. Here the CDR3 DNA reads TGCGCCAGCACTAGCGGGGTCAGCACAGATACGCAGTATTTT. It codes for CASTSGVSTDTQYF.

Only one count was recorded for this clone. The CDR3 spells CASSQGGENIQYF. CDR3 nucleotide sequence: TGTGCCAGCAGCCAAGGGGGCGAAAACATTCAGTACTTC. The rearrangement links TRBV3-1 (or the pseudogene TRBV3-2) to TRBJ2-4; possible D gene TRBD1, 5 bases. The germline gives CDR1 LGHDT, CDR2 YNNKEL (reference sequence). V lost 1 base and J 5 bases, leaving 6 bases between the germline ends. This CDR3 has 13 residues.

The rearrangement links TRBV19 to TRBJ2-1; 8 nucleotides match TRBD2. Germline CDR1 and CDR2: LNHDA and SQIVND (reference sequence). This CDR3 is built from 15 residues. The V gene end was trimmed by 3 bases and the J gene end by 5 bases; junction bases not matched to a gene: 6. CDR3 residues: CASSMVLAGNNEQFF. CDR3 sequence (DNA): TGTGCCAGTAGTATGGTGTTAGCGGGGAACAATGAGCAGTTCTTC.

The rearrangement links TRBV28 to TRBJ2-1; D possibly corresponds to TRBD2 (6 bases). This CDR3 comprises 16 residues. V was cut by 6 bases and J by 0 bases, with 15 bases left in between. Germline V gene lookup returns CDR1 MDHEN and CDR2 SYDVKM. CDR3 loop: CASSSPVADSYNEQFF. CDR3 nucleotides: TGTGCCAGCAGCTCTCCCGTAGCGGACTCCTACAATGAGCAGTTCTTC.

This chain uses TRBV7-3 with TRBJ2-2; 7 bases align to TRBD1. The CDR3 has 15 residues. J was trimmed by 6 bases and V by 5 bases; bases with no gene match: 9. Germline CDR1 reads SGHTA; CDR2 reads FQGTGA. The CDR3 coding sequence is TGTGCCAGCAGCCCCCTACCGCAGGGGGCCGGGGAGCTGTTTTTT. This codes for CASSPLPQGAGELFF.

The genes are TRBV6-4 and TRBJ2-1, with a possible D match to TRBD2 (6 bases). This CDR3 comprises 14 residues. Trimming took 2 bases from V and 5 from J, leaving 10 bases between them. Germline V gene sequence: CDR1 MRHNA, CDR2 SNTAGT. The CDR3 DNA sequence: TGTGCCAGCAGTGACCTTGGGGGGAACAATGAGCAGTTCTTC. Amino acids: CASSDLGGNNEQFF.

The J gene is TRBJ1-2, the V gene TRBV28, with no clear D. The CDR3 runs 12 residues. V was clipped by 5 bases and J by 5 bases, with 9 bases between them. Germline CDR1 reads MDHEN; CDR2 reads SYDVKM. CDR3 in DNA: TGTGCCAGCAGTACTGCACTGTATGGCTACACCTTC. It codes for CASSTALYGYTF.

J is TRBJ2-1 and V is TRBV6-5, with 8 bases that match TRBD1. Germline loops: CDR1 MNHEY, CDR2 SVGAGI. V shed 6 bases, J shed 8 bases, and the junction held 12 bases outside the gene matches. The CDR3 length is 15 residues. The chain's CDR3 is CASRTGDLGVDEQFF. CDR3 nucleotides: TGTGCCAGCAGGACAGGGGATTTAGGGGTCGATGAGCAGTTCTTC.

The chain links TRBV7-9 to TRBJ2-2, with D perhaps TRBD1 (5 bases). Germline V lookup: CDR1 SEHNR, CDR2 FQNEAQ (reference sequence). The germline V and J ends were trimmed by 6 bases and 4 bases, with 15 bases remaining between them. The CDR3 loop spans 15 amino acids. The DNA for the CDR3 is TGTGCCAGCAGGGTGGGGCCGGGCGTCACCGGGGAGCTGTTTTTT. This encodes CASRVGPGVTGELFF.

Comments on this clone: Other DNA sequences from this sample encode an identical CDR3 as well. V and J are TRBV7-2 and TRBJ2-1, with 7 bases lining up with TRBD2. Germline V gene sequence: CDR1 SGHTA, CDR2 FQGNSA. Trimming took 1 base from V and 3 from J; bases not matched to a gene: 3. CDR3 size: 15 residues. CDR3 DNA: TGTGCCAGCAGCTTAGTTGGCGGGAGCTACAATGAGCAGTTCTTC. Translated: CASSLVGGSYNEQFF.

The CDR3 is CASSSQGWQGADNSPLHF. CDR3 nucleotides: TGTGCCAGCAGTAGCCAAGGTTGGCAGGGGGCCGACAATTCACCCCTCCACTTT. The chain employs TRBV28 and TRBJ1-6; 8 bases line up with TRBD1. The CDR3 is 18 amino acids. CDR1 and CDR2 from the germline V gene are MDHEN and SYDVKM. The J segment lost 7 bases and the V segment lost 5 bases, leaving 16 bases of the junction unmatched.

V usage is TRBV12-3 or TRBV12-4 and J usage is TRBJ2-1; 8 nucleotides line up with TRBD2. CDR3 length equals 13 residues. Trimming took 5 bases from V and 9 from J; bases not matched to a gene: 6. The CDR3 DNA reads TGTGCCAGCAGTCTAGGACTAGCCGGTGAGCAGTTCTTC. This sequence encodes CASSLGLAGEQFF.

The V gene is TRBV6-5, the J gene TRBJ1-2; TRBD1 might be the D (6 bases). V lost 9 bases and J lost 4, with 21 bases in between. The CDR3 is made up of 15 amino acids. Germline CDR1 MNHEY, CDR2 SVGAGI. The CDR3 region is CASALNGGGGYGYTF. The CDR3 DNA reads TGTGCCAGTGCCCTCAATGGGGGAGGGGGCTATGGCTACACCTTC.